This TCR beta chain was observed in a study of CD8+CD57+ T cells in acquired aplastic anemia. Study as a whole: The average for DNA from sorted CD4+ and CD8+ cells was roughly 3 ug. As sequenced from healthy donors, CD4+ cells averaged roughly 10 million reads.

Genomic DNA acted as the template from which TCR beta VDJ combination and CDR3 sequence profiling were carried out. TCRdb ran MiXCR on the reads and lists one entry per CDR3 protein. The sample shows about 130,000 distinct CDR3 sequences, 48% of them seen only once. Note on this clonotype: Its antigen remains unidentified.

Study-wide results and caveats: About 29 sequences, all CD8+ CDR3, were shared between patients and controls.

V lost 5 bases, J lost 7 bases, and 13 bases stayed unmatched. This CDR3 is built from 15 residues. Germline values: CDR1 DFQATT, CDR2 SNEGSKA (reference sequence). The TCR comes from a human donor in good health, serving as a control. The chain recombines TRBV20-1 with TRBJ1-5; the match to TRBD1 covers 8 bases. The sample was sorted CD4+, CD8+, or CD8+CD57+ T cells (not recorded which) from PBMCs. This chain's CDR3 is CSAGPTDRAGQPQHF. For the CDR3, the DNA is TGCAGTGCTGGACCAACGGACAGGGCCGGGCAGCCCCAGCATTTT.